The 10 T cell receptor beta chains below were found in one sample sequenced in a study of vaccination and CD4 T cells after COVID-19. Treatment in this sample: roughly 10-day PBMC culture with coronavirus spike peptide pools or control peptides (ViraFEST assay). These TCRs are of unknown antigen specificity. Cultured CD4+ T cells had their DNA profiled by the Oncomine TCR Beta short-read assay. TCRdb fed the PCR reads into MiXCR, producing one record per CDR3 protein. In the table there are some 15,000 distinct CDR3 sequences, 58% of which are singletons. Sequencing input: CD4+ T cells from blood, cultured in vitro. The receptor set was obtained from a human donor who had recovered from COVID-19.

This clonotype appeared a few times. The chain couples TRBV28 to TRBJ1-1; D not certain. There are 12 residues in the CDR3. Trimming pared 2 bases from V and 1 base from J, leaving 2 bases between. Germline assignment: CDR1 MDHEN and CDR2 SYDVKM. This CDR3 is CASSLPNTEAFF. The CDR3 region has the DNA TGTGCCAGCAGTTTACCGAACACTGAAGCTTTCTTT.

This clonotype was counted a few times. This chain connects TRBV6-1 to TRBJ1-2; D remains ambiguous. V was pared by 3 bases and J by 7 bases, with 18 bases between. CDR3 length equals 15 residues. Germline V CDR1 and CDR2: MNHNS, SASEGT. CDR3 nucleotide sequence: TGTGCCAGCAGTGATGGAAACTGGGTCCCGGGTGGCTACACCTTC. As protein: CASSDGNWVPGGYTF.

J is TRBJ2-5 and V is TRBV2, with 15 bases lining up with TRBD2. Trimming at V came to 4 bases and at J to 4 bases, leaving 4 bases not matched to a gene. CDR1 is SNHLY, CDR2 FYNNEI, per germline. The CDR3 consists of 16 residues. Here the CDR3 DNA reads TGTGCCAGCAGTGGGACTAGCGGGAGGGCTGGAGAGACCCAGTACTTC. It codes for CASSGTSGRAGETQYF. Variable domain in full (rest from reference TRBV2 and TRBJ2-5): EPEVTQTPSHQVTQMGQEVILRCVPISNHLYFYWYRQILGQKVEFLVSFYNNEISEKSEIFDDQFSVERPDGSNFTLKIRSTKLEDSAMYFCASSGTSGRAGETQYFGPGTRLLVL.

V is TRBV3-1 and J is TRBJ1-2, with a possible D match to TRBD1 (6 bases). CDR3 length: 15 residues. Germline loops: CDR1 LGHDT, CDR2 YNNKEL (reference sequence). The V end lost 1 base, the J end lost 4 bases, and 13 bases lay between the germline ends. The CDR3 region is CASSQADSGTYGYTF. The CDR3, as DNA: TGTGCCAGCAGCCAAGCGGACAGCGGTACCTATGGCTACACCTTC.

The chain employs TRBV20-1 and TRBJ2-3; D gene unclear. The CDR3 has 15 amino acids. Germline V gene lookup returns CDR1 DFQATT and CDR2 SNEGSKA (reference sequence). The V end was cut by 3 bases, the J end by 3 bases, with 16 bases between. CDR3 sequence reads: CSARPPRHPTDTQYF. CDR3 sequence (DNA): TGCAGTGCTAGGCCCCCCCGCCATCCGACAGATACGCAGTATTTT.

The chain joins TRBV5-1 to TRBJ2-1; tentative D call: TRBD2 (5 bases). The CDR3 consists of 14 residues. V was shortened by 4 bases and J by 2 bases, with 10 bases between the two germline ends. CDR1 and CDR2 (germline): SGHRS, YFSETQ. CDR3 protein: CASSRGGTYNEQFF. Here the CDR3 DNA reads TGCGCCAGCAGCCGCGGAGGAACCTACAATGAGCAGTTCTTC.

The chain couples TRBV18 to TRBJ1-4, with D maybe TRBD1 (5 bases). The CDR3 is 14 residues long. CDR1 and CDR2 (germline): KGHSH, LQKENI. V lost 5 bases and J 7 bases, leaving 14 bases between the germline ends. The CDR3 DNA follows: TGTGCCAGCTCAATTTCAGGGACGACTGAAAAACTGTTTTTT. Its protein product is CASSISGTTEKLFF.

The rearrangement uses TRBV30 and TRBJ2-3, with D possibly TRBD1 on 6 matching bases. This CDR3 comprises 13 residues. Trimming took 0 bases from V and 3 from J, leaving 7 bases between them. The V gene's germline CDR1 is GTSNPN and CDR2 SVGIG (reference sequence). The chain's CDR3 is CAWSVQGTDTQYF. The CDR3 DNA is TGTGCCTGGAGTGTACAGGGAACAGATACGCAGTATTTT.

CDR3 amino acids: CASSQPIGGLNGGETQYF. The CDR3 coding sequence is TGTGCCAGCAGCCAACCCATAGGAGGACTGAACGGGGGGGAGACCCAGTACTTC. The rearrangement links TRBV3-1 to TRBJ2-5, with 7 positions matching TRBD2. Trimming cost V 2 bases and J 5 bases; bases outside gene matches: 17. The germline CDR1 and CDR2 sequences are LGHDT and YNNKEL (reference sequence). CDR3 length equals 18 residues.

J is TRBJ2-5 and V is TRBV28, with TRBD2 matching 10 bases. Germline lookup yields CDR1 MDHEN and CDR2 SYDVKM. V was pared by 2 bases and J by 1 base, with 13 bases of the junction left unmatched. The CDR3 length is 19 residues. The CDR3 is CASSLGFWLAGDGQETQYF. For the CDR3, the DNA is TGTGCCAGCAGTTTAGGATTCTGGCTAGCGGGAGACGGCCAAGAGACCCAGTACTTC. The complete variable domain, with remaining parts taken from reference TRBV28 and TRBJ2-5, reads DVKVTQSSRYLVKRTGEKVFLECVQDMDHENMFWYRQDPGLGLRLIYFSYDVKMKEKGDIPEGYSVSREKKERFSLILESASTNQTSMYLCASSLGFWLAGDGQETQYFGPGTRLLVL.